One and the same sample provided the 2 T cell receptor beta chains below, sequenced in a study of Ad26.COV2.S vaccination and SARS-CoV-2 variants. TCRdb's table, derived via immunoSEQ multiplex PCR, lists solely in-frame clones and lacks some. The sample contains around 370,000 clones, approximately 90% of which appear only once. The material was peripheral blood, obtained after recovery from COVID-19. These receptors all come from a human donor who had recovered from COVID-19.

The rearrangement uses TRBV7-9 and TRBJ2-7; D remains unclear. Trimming took 1 base from V and 1 from J, leaving 11 bases between them. This CDR3 spans 15 amino acids. Germline loops: CDR1 SEHNR, CDR2 FQNEAQ (reference sequence). This chain's CDR3 is CASSLEGGPSYEQYF. The CDR3 DNA reads as TGTGCCAGCAGCTTAGAGGGTGGCCCTTCCTACGAGCAGTACTTC.

This clone was seen just once. This chain connects TRBV11-3 to TRBJ2-3; 7 nucleotides agree with TRBD1. CDR1 is SGHNT, CDR2 YENEEA, per germline. There are 15 residues in the CDR3. Losses at the gene ends were 5 bases for V and 6 bases for J; bases not matched to a gene: 11. Here the CDR3 reads CASSTRSTGWDTQYF. The CDR3 DNA reads as TGTGCCAGCAGCACTCGATCGACAGGGTGGGATACGCAGTATTTT.